These 21 T cell receptor beta chains originate from one sample sequenced in a study of blood T cell repertoires in COVID-19. Sequencing was performed with immunoSEQ multiplex PCR; in TCRdb, only in-frame clones are kept and a portion is missing. The sample includes 300,000 to 400,000 clones, about 86% of them seen just once. The material sequenced was peripheral blood. Receptors originate from a man aged 25-45 years with active or convalescent COVID-19.

The chain combines TRBV7-9 with TRBJ1-3; perhaps TRBD1 as D (6 bases). Trimming removed 7 bases from V and 0 bases from J, with 13 bases in between. The CDR3 consists of 15 residues. The V gene's germline CDR1 is SEHNR and CDR2 FQNEAQ (reference sequence). The CDR3 spells CASTEGVSSGNTIYF. The CDR3, as DNA: TGTGCCAGCACCGAGGGGGTGAGCTCTGGAAACACCATATATTTT.

The gene calls are TRBV2 and TRBJ1-1, with D hard to call. V shed 5 bases and J shed 2 bases, with 12 bases lying between them. Germline-derived CDR1 and CDR2 are SNHLY and FYNNEI. The CDR3 consists of 14 residues. CDR3 DNA sequence: TGTGCCAGCAGTCGTTTAGTCTCTAACACTGAAGCTTTCTTT. Amino acids: CASSRLVSNTEAFF. Supplemented by reference TRBV2 and TRBJ1-1, the full variable domain reads EPEVTQTPSHQVTQMGQEVILRCVPISNHLYFYWYRQILGQKVEFLVSFYNNEISEKSEIFDDQFSVERPDGSNFTLKIRSTKLEDSAMYFCASSRLVSNTEAFFGQGTRLTVV.

V usage is TRBV15 and J usage is TRBJ1-1; D gene uncertain. This CDR3 region has 13 residues. Germline V gene data show CDR1 as LNHNV and CDR2 as YYDKDF (reference sequence). V shed 2 bases and J shed 1 base, with 5 bases lying between them. Here the CDR3 DNA reads TGTGCCACCAGCAGAAACACGAACACTGAAGCTTTCTTT. Translation: CATSRNTNTEAFF.

This clone was seen a single time. The chain combines TRBV4-3 with TRBJ1-2; D unclear. Per germline, CDR1 LGHNA and CDR2 YSLEER. This CDR3 region has 15 residues. The V end was cut by 2 bases, the J end by 4 bases, with 14 bases between. CDR3 residues: CASSQSPQLGYGYTF. The CDR3 DNA reads TGCGCCAGCAGCCAAAGCCCCCAGCTAGGCTATGGCTACACCTTC.

The rearrangement uses TRBV30 and TRBJ1-4; D is unclear. CDR3 length: 15 amino acids. Trimming pared 5 bases from V and 6 bases from J, leaving 19 bases between. Germline-derived CDR1 and CDR2 are GTSNPN and SVGIG (reference sequence). CDR3: CAWAEQRGEDEKLFF. CDR3 bases: TGTGCCTGGGCCGAACAACGGGGTGAGGATGAAAAACTGTTTTTT.

This clone was recorded once. The CDR3 DNA reads TGTGCCAGCAGTCAACAGGGGGGGAACTATGGCTACACCTTC. This codes for CASSQQGGNYGYTF. This sequence joins TRBV7-2 and TRBJ1-2; TRBD1 matches at 8 bases. The CDR3 spans 14 residues. Trimming at V came to 6 bases and at J to 2 bases, leaving 5 bases not matched to a gene. Looked up from germline, CDR1 is SGHTA and CDR2 is FQGNSA.

This clone showed up just a few times. The V and J genes are TRBV7-6 and TRBJ1-1; D uncertain. Per germline, CDR1 SGHVS and CDR2 FNYEAQ. CDR3 length: 15 amino acids. Trimming cost V 1 base and J 3 bases, with 12 bases left between them. CDR3 amino acids: CASSLDPGGDTEAFF. CDR3 nucleotides: TGTGCCAGCAGCTTAGATCCGGGCGGGGACACTGAAGCTTTCTTT.

This rearrangement joins TRBV14 to TRBJ2-1, with 7 bases identical to TRBD1. Germline V gene sequence: CDR1 SGHDN, CDR2 FVKESK. V shed 5 bases, J shed 0 bases, and the junction held 7 bases outside the gene matches. The CDR3 length is 16 residues. CDR3 loop: CASSYPGQLSYNEQFF. The CDR3 nucleotides read TGTGCCAGCAGCTATCCGGGACAGCTCTCCTACAATGAGCAGTTCTTC.

The chain uses TRBV2 and TRBJ2-1, with 8 bases aligning to TRBD2. Germline-derived CDR1 and CDR2 are SNHLY and FYNNEI. This CDR3 is built from 16 residues. J lost 8 bases, V lost 0 bases, and 9 bases had no gene match. Here the CDR3 DNA reads TGTGCCAGCAGTGAAGCGCGTGCGGGAGGTAGGGATGAGCAGTTCTTC. This gives the protein CASSEARAGGRDEQFF.

CDR3 DNA: TGTGCCAGCAGTCCGCGGACAGGGAAGGGCTACACCTTC. Amino acids: CASSPRTGKGYTF. The chain has TRBV12-3 or TRBV12-4 and TRBJ1-2; 8 bases are shared with TRBD1. Unmatched junction bases numbered 7, after V lost 5 bases and J lost 8 bases. The CDR3 length is 13 residues.

V gene TRBV5-6 combines with J gene TRBJ2-1, with 7 nucleotides matching TRBD1. V shed 3 bases, J shed 2 bases, and the junction held 2 bases outside the gene matches. In germline, CDR1 is SGHDT, CDR2 YYEEEE. There are 14 residues in the CDR3. CDR3 region: CASSSRGPYNEQFF. CDR3 nucleotide sequence: TGTGCCAGCAGCTCGAGGGGGCCCTACAATGAGCAGTTCTTC.

This clone was detected only a few times. The DNA for the CDR3 is TGTGCCAGTAGTATGGGCGGGGGCGCGAGTCAGCCCCAGCATTTT. This translates into CASSMGGGASQPQHF. The chain uses TRBV19 and TRBJ1-5; D possibly corresponds to TRBD1 (6 bases). V was clipped by 3 bases and J by 6 bases, with 15 bases between them. Germline V gene sequence: CDR1 LNHDA, CDR2 SQIVND (reference sequence). CDR3 length equals 15 residues.

The chain recombines TRBV9 with TRBJ2-1, with D maybe TRBD1 (6 bases). Germline V gives CDR1 SGDLS, CDR2 YYNGEE. The CDR3 runs to 13 residues. V was clipped by 4 bases and J by 5 bases, with 10 bases between them. The CDR3 loop reads CASSRTANNEQFF. The CDR3 region has the DNA TGTGCCAGCAGCCGGACAGCTAACAATGAGCAGTTCTTC.

This clone was observed a few times. This chain joins TRBV6-5 and TRBJ2-1, with D unclear. Per the germline V gene, CDR1 is MNHEY and CDR2 is SVGAGI. V was trimmed by 0 bases and J by 4 bases, leaving 7 bases between them. This CDR3 contains 14 residues. The CDR3 DNA reads TGTGCCAGCAGTTACTCCGCCGGTTACAATGAGCAGTTCTTC. As protein: CASSYSAGYNEQFF.

This chain connects TRBV30 to TRBJ1-1; D possibly corresponds to TRBD1 (6 bases). Trimming took 4 bases from V and 0 from J, leaving 9 bases between them. The germline V gene encodes CDR1 GTSNPN and CDR2 SVGIG (reference sequence). The CDR3 consists of 13 residues. The CDR3, as DNA: TGTGCCTGGAAAGGGGGGGTGAACACTGAAGCTTTCTTT. It specifies CAWKGGVNTEAFF.

The chain links TRBV7-9 to TRBJ2-1, with 9 bases lining up with TRBD1. This CDR3 has 15 amino acids. Per the germline V gene, CDR1 is SEHNR and CDR2 is FQNEAQ (reference sequence). The ends lost 7 bases at V and 8 bases at J; junction bases unmatched: 12. The CDR3 DNA is TGTGCCAGCACCGGAGGACAGGGGCTTCACGATGAGCAGTTCTTC. It yields the protein CASTGGQGLHDEQFF.

The CDR3 spells CATSDPRTSGTDTQYF. DNA of the CDR3: TGTGCCACCAGTGATCCGAGGACTAGCGGCACAGATACGCAGTATTTT. The chain couples TRBV24-1 to TRBJ2-3, with TRBD2 matching over 9 bases. CDR3 size: 16 residues. Germline assignment: CDR1 KGHDR and CDR2 SFDVKD. The V segment lost 3 bases and the J segment 1 base; nucleotides outside the gene matches: 4.

A few counts support this clone. This sequence joins TRBV2 and TRBJ1-1; no clear D gene. V was cut by 1 base and J by 2 bases, with 8 bases left in between. Germline assignment: CDR1 SNHLY and CDR2 FYNNEI. This CDR3 spans 14 amino acids. The CDR3 here is CASSEGRRNTEAFF. As DNA, the CDR3 is TGTGCCAGCAGTGAAGGGCGGAGAAACACTGAAGCTTTCTTT.

The chain recombines TRBV5-1 with TRBJ2-3; weak D call: TRBD2 (6 bases). Looked up from germline, CDR1 is SGHRS and CDR2 is YFSETQ. The V gene lost 3 bases and the J gene lost 6 bases, with 17 bases spanning the gap. The CDR3 extends over 15 amino acids. The CDR3 sequence: CASSSGTYGRDTQYF. As DNA, the CDR3 is TGCGCCAGCAGCTCCGGGACTTATGGACGGGATACGCAGTATTTT.

As concerns this clone: One junction end does not reproduce the germline sequence, and a read error may be involved. The rearrangement links TRBV6-5 to TRBJ1-2, with a weak D call TRBD1 (5 bases). This CDR3 comprises 11 residues. Germline V gene data show CDR1 as MNHEY and CDR2 as SVGAGI. CDR3 sequence (DNA): TGTGCCAGCAGCCACCTAGGACACACCTCCTTC. It yields the protein CASSHLGHTSF.

The chain employs TRBV5-1 and TRBJ1-5, with TRBD1 as a possible D gene (6 bases). The CDR3 runs 16 residues. Germline lookup yields CDR1 SGHRS and CDR2 YFSETQ. Trimming took 4 bases from V and 11 from J, leaving 25 bases between them. The CDR3 coding sequence is TGCGCCAGCAGCCCAGGGGTTGGGGCCCTCGTCGAGGCCCAGCATTTT. Translated: CASSPGVGALVEAQHF.